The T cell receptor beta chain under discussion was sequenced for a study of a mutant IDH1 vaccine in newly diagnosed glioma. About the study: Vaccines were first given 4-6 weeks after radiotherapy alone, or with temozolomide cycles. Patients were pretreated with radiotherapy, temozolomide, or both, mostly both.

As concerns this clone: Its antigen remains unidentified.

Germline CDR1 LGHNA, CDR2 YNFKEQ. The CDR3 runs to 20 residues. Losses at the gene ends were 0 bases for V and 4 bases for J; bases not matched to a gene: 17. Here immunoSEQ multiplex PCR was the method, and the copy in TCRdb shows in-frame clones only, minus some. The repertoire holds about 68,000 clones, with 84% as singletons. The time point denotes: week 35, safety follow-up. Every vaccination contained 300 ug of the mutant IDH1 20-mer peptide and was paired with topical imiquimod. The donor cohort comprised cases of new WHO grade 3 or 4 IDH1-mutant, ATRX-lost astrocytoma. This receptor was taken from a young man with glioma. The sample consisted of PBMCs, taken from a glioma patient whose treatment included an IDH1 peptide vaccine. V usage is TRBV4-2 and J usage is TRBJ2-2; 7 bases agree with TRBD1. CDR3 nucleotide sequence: TGTGCCAGCAGCCAAGATCCGTTCCGGACAGGAGCGATCTTCACCGGGGAGCTGTTTTTT. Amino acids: CASSQDPFRTGAIFTGELFF.